This T cell receptor (beta chain) was identified during a study of shared clonotypes between healthy human individuals. Notes on the study in general: A handful of donors held about 5% of naive CD4 clonotypes in common.

Genomic DNA (from each subset) was split evenly across several immunoSEQ plates. TCRdb keeps only in-frame clones here, not all; method: immunoSEQ multiplex PCR. The sample has roughly 2.2 million clones, 85% to 95% seen once; the top ten hold 0.39%. V gave up 3 bases and J gave up 2 bases, with 14 bases separating them. Germline lookup yields CDR1 ENHRY and CDR2 SYGVKD. CDR3 size: 15 residues. Worth noting for this clone: Antigen unknown.

Sequences were obtained from naive CD4+ T cells from PBMCs. The subset here: CD45RA+ positively selected. The sequence was obtained from a man aged 18 to 35 in good health. Some clones in this sample may be carry-over from other donors' samples. The rearrangement joins TRBV10-3 to TRBJ2-7; no reliable D call. Here the CDR3 reads CAISEKGPFTYEQYF. CDR3 DNA: TGTGCCATCAGTGAAAAGGGCCCCTTCACCTACGAGCAGTACTTC.